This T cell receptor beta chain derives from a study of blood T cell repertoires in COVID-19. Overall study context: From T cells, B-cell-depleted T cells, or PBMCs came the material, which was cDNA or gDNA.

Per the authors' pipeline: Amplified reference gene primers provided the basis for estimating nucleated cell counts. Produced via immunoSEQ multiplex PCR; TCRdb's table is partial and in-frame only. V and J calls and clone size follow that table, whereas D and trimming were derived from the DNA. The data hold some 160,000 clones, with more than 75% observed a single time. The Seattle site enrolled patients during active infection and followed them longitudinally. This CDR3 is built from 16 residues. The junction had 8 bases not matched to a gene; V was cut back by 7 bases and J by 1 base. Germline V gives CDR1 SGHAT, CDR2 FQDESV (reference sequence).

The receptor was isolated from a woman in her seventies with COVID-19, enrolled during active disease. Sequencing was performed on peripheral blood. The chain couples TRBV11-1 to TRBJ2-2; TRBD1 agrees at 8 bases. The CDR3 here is CASTLLDRGNTGELFF. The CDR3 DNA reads TGTGCCAGCACCCTCCTCGACAGGGGGAACACCGGGGAGCTGTTTTTT. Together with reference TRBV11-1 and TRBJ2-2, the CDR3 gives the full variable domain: EAEVAQSPRYKITEKSQAVAFWCDPISGHATLYWYRQILGQGPELLVQFQDESVVDDSQLPKDRFSAERLKGVDSTLKIQPAELGDSAMYLCASTLLDRGNTGELFFGEGSRLTVL.